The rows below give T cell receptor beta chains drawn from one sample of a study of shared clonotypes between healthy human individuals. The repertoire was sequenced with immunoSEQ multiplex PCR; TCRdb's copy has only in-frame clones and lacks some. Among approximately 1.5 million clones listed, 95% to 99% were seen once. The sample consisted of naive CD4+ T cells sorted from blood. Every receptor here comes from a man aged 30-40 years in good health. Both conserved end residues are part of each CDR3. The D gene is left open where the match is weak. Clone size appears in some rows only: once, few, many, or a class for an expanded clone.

CDR3 DNA: TGCAGCGCCCGTTGGGGCCAAGAGACCCAGTACTTC; CDR3 protein: CSARWGQETQYF; J gene: TRBJ2-5; V gene: TRBV29-1; clone size: NA; D gene: NA; CDR3 length: 12
CDR3 DNA: TGCGCCAGCGGGGAGGCCCCAGATACGCAGTATTTT; CDR3 protein: CASGEAPDTQYF; J gene: TRBJ2-3; V gene: TRBV10-1; clone size: NA; D gene: NA; CDR3 length: 12
CDR3 DNA: TGTGCCAGCAGCCCCGGGACTAGCGGGAGCCCGACCCTCAATGAGCAGTTCTTC; CDR3 protein: CASSPGTSGSPTLNEQFF; J gene: TRBJ2-1; V gene: TRBV7-2; clone size: NA; D gene: TRBD2; CDR3 length: 18
CDR3 DNA: TGTGCCAGCAGCGCCGGACTAGCGGGAGGTCAAGAGACCCAGTACTTC; CDR3 protein: CASSAGLAGGQETQYF; J gene: TRBJ2-5; V gene: TRBV7-2; clone size: NA; D gene: TRBD2; CDR3 length: 16
CDR3 DNA: TGTGCCAGCAGCGTACAGGGGGCGGCTTTCAATGAGCAGTTCTTC; CDR3 protein: CASSVQGAAFNEQFF; J gene: TRBJ2-1; V gene: TRBV9; clone size: NA; D gene: TRBD1; CDR3 length: 15
CDR3 DNA: TGTGCCAGCAGCTTAGCCGGCGGGGACGGAATAATGAACACTGAAGCTTTCTTT; CDR3 protein: CASSLAGGDGIMNTEAFF; J gene: TRBJ1-1; V gene: TRBV11-2; clone size: NA; D gene: NA; CDR3 length: 18
CDR3 DNA: TGTGCCAGCCGAGGGGCAGATACGCAGTATTTT; CDR3 protein: CASRGADTQYF; J gene: TRBJ2-3; V gene: TRBV7-9; clone size: NA; D gene: NA; CDR3 length: 11
CDR3 DNA: TGTGCCAGCAGTTTGGGGAACTATGGCTACACCTTC; CDR3 protein: CASSLGNYGYTF; J gene: TRBJ1-2; V gene: TRBV28; clone size: NA; D gene: NA; CDR3 length: 12
CDR3 DNA: TGTGCCAGTAGTATAGAGGGACAGGGTGTCCACGAGACCCAGTACTTC; CDR3 protein: CASSIEGQGVHETQYF; J gene: TRBJ2-5; V gene: TRBV19; clone size: NA; D gene: TRBD1; CDR3 length: 16
CDR3 DNA: TGTGCCAGCAGCTTAGGCTGGACTCGCCACAATGAGCAGTTCTTC; CDR3 protein: CASSLGWTRHNEQFF; J gene: TRBJ2-1; V gene: TRBV7-2; clone size: NA; D gene: NA; CDR3 length: 15
CDR3 DNA: TGCGCCAGCAGCTTGTCCCGGGCCGAGAACACTGAAGCTTTCTTT; CDR3 protein: CASSLSRAENTEAFF; J gene: TRBJ1-1; V gene: TRBV5-1; clone size: NA; D gene: NA; CDR3 length: 15
CDR3 DNA: TGTGCCAGCAGCCAAGGACAGATAGGGGACTATGGCTACACCTTC; CDR3 protein: CASSQGQIGDYGYTF; J gene: TRBJ1-2; V gene: TRBV14; clone size: once; D gene: NA; CDR3 length: 15
CDR3 DNA: TGTGCCAGCAGCTTAAGGGGGACAGGTGGACTAGCGGGAGGGAATGAGCAGTTCTTC; CDR3 protein: CASSLRGTGGLAGGNEQFF; J gene: TRBJ2-1; V gene: TRBV7-9; clone size: NA; D gene: TRBD2; CDR3 length: 19
CDR3 DNA: TGTGCCAGCAGGCCCGGGACTAGCGGAAACTACAATGAGCAGTTCTTC; CDR3 protein: CASRPGTSGNYNEQFF; J gene: TRBJ2-1; V gene: TRBV7-3; clone size: NA; D gene: TRBD2; CDR3 length: 16
CDR3 DNA: TGTGCCAGCAGCCAAGCTGCGGACAGGGGCCATCCCTACGAGCAGTACTTC; CDR3 protein: CASSQAADRGHPYEQYF; J gene: TRBJ2-7; V gene: TRBV14; clone size: NA; D gene: TRBD1; CDR3 length: 17
CDR3 DNA: TGTGCCAGCAGCTTAACAAGAGGGACAGGGGGATCAAATGGCTACACCTTC; CDR3 protein: CASSLTRGTGGSNGYTF; J gene: TRBJ1-2; V gene: TRBV7-3; clone size: NA; D gene: TRBD1; CDR3 length: 17
CDR3 DNA: TGCGCCAGCAGTGCCGAGTCCTACAATGAGCAGTTCTTC; CDR3 protein: CASSAESYNEQFF; J gene: TRBJ2-1; V gene: TRBV10-1; clone size: NA; D gene: NA; CDR3 length: 13
CDR3 DNA: TGTGCCAGCAGCCCGACAGAAAACTATGGCTACACCTTC; CDR3 protein: CASSPTENYGYTF; J gene: TRBJ1-2; V gene: TRBV6-1; clone size: NA; D gene: NA; CDR3 length: 13
CDR3 DNA: TGTGCCAGCAGCTTTGACAGGGCTTACAATGAGCAGTTCTTC; CDR3 protein: CASSFDRAYNEQFF; J gene: TRBJ2-1; V gene: TRBV7-8; clone size: NA; D gene: TRBD1; CDR3 length: 14
CDR3 DNA: TGTGCCAGCAGCCAACCCTCCCGGGACAGCTACCATGGCTACACCTTC; CDR3 protein: CASSQPSRDSYHGYTF; J gene: TRBJ1-2; V gene: TRBV14; clone size: NA; D gene: TRBD1; CDR3 length: 16
CDR3 DNA: TGTGCCAGTAGTTTCTGGGATGGCTACACCTTC; CDR3 protein: CASSFWDGYTF; J gene: TRBJ1-2; V gene: TRBV19; clone size: NA; D gene: NA; CDR3 length: 11
CDR3 DNA: TGTGCCAGCGGGACTAGCGGGAGGAATGAGCAGTTCTTC; CDR3 protein: CASGTSGRNEQFF; J gene: TRBJ2-1; V gene: TRBV28; clone size: NA; D gene: TRBD2; CDR3 length: 13
CDR3 DNA: TGTGCCAGCTCACCACAGGCCGGGGTCTCCTACAATGAGCAGTTCTTC; CDR3 protein: CASSPQAGVSYNEQFF; J gene: TRBJ2-1; V gene: TRBV18; clone size: NA; D gene: NA; CDR3 length: 16
CDR3 DNA: TGTGCCAGCAGCCGGACAGGAACACGTAACACTGAAGCTTTCTTT; CDR3 protein: CASSRTGTRNTEAFF; J gene: TRBJ1-1; V gene: TRBV11-2; clone size: NA; D gene: TRBD1; CDR3 length: 15
CDR3 DNA: TGCAGCGTTGCCCTGACAGGGGGCAACTCTGGAAACACCATATATTTT; CDR3 protein: CSVALTGGNSGNTIYF; J gene: TRBJ1-3; V gene: TRBV29-1; clone size: NA; D gene: TRBD1; CDR3 length: 16
CDR3 DNA: TGTGCCAGCAGCTTGGTCGCGGGAGTACCTCAAGAGACCCAGTACTTC; CDR3 protein: CASSLVAGVPQETQYF; J gene: TRBJ2-5; V gene: TRBV5-5; clone size: NA; D gene: TRBD2; CDR3 length: 16
CDR3 DNA: TGTGCCAGCAGCTTAGTGCGGGGATCCACCGGGGAGCTGTTTTTT; CDR3 protein: CASSLVRGSTGELFF; J gene: TRBJ2-2; V gene: TRBV7-2; clone size: NA; D gene: NA; CDR3 length: 15
CDR3 DNA: TGTGCCAGCAGCCGTAGACAGGGGGCAAACAATCAGCCCCAGCATTTT; CDR3 protein: CASSRRQGANNQPQHF; J gene: TRBJ1-5; V gene: TRBV28; clone size: once; D gene: TRBD1; CDR3 length: 16
CDR3 DNA: TGTGCCAGCAGTTACTCGAATCCGGACAGTACCTACGAGCAGTACTTC; CDR3 protein: CASSYSNPDSTYEQYF; J gene: TRBJ2-7; V gene: TRBV6-5; clone size: NA; D gene: NA; CDR3 length: 16
CDR3 DNA: TGTGCCAGCAGCTTAGGGGGACAGGCACGGGCCGGGGAGCTGTTTTTT; CDR3 protein: CASSLGGQARAGELFF; J gene: TRBJ2-2; V gene: TRBV7-8; clone size: NA; D gene: TRBD1; CDR3 length: 16
CDR3 DNA: TGCAGCGCTAGACTAGCGGGAGGGACCCAGTACTTC; CDR3 protein: CSARLAGGTQYF; J gene: TRBJ2-5; V gene: TRBV29-1; clone size: NA; D gene: TRBD2; CDR3 length: 12
CDR3 DNA: TGCGCCAGCAGCTTGAGTCGGGCGTCGGACGAGCAGTACTTC; CDR3 protein: CASSLSRASDEQYF; J gene: TRBJ2-7; V gene: TRBV5-1; clone size: NA; D gene: NA; CDR3 length: 14
CDR3 DNA: TGTGCCAGCAGCGTAGGGACTAGCGGGATAGGCACAGATACGCAGTATTTT; CDR3 protein: CASSVGTSGIGTDTQYF; J gene: TRBJ2-3; V gene: TRBV7-9; clone size: NA; D gene: TRBD2; CDR3 length: 17
CDR3 DNA: TGTGCCAGCAGCTTATGGGGACACTCTGTAAAATGGCCCCATCAGCCCCAGCATTTT; CDR3 protein: CASSLWGHSVKWPHQPQHF; J gene: TRBJ1-5; V gene: TRBV7-3; clone size: NA; D gene: NA; CDR3 length: 19
CDR3 DNA: TGTGCCAGCAGTTTACGACAGGGATTTGGAAACACCATATATTTT; CDR3 protein: CASSLRQGFGNTIYF; J gene: TRBJ1-3; V gene: TRBV27; clone size: NA; D gene: TRBD1; CDR3 length: 15
CDR3 DNA: TGTGCCAGCAGTTCCCCCGGAGCCTTGAACACTGAAGCTTTCTTT; CDR3 protein: CASSSPGALNTEAFF; J gene: TRBJ1-1; V gene: TRBV6-5; clone size: NA; D gene: NA; CDR3 length: 15
CDR3 DNA: TGTGCCAGCAGTTATTTGGGCGCGGGAGGGCCCTACGAGCAGTACTTC; CDR3 protein: CASSYLGAGGPYEQYF; J gene: TRBJ2-7; V gene: TRBV6-5; clone size: NA; D gene: TRBD2; CDR3 length: 16
CDR3 DNA: TGCAGCGTTGAAGTCCAAGAGACCCAGTACTTC; CDR3 protein: CSVEVQETQYF; J gene: TRBJ2-5; V gene: TRBV29-1; clone size: NA; D gene: NA; CDR3 length: 11
CDR3 DNA: TGTGCCAGCACCGCAGGGACGGGTCTGTACGGGGAGCTGTTTTTT; CDR3 protein: CASTAGTGLYGELFF; J gene: TRBJ2-2; V gene: TRBV6-5; clone size: NA; D gene: NA; CDR3 length: 15
CDR3 DNA: TGTGCCAGCTCACCGACTTGGGTGGGGGACTCCTACAATGAGCAGTTCTTC; CDR3 protein: CASSPTWVGDSYNEQFF; J gene: TRBJ2-1; V gene: TRBV18; clone size: NA; D gene: NA; CDR3 length: 17
CDR3 DNA: TGTGCCAGCAGCGTCGGCAGGGGAAACTATGGCTACACCTTC; CDR3 protein: CASSVGRGNYGYTF; J gene: TRBJ1-2; V gene: TRBV9; clone size: NA; D gene: NA; CDR3 length: 14
CDR3 DNA: TGTGCCAGCAGACCTGCCTCTTTTAGCACAGATACGCAGTATTTT; CDR3 protein: CASRPASFSTDTQYF; J gene: TRBJ2-3; V gene: TRBV7-2; clone size: NA; D gene: NA; CDR3 length: 15
CDR3 DNA: TGCGCCAGCAGCTTGGAGGGCAGGTCGTTAGCTGGAAACACCATATATTTT; CDR3 protein: CASSLEGRSLAGNTIYF; J gene: TRBJ1-3; V gene: TRBV5-1; clone size: NA; D gene: NA; CDR3 length: 17
CDR3 DNA: TGCGCCAGCAGCTTCCGGCCAACTAAAGGGGACGAGCAGTACTTC; CDR3 protein: CASSFRPTKGDEQYF; J gene: TRBJ2-7; V gene: TRBV5-1; clone size: NA; D gene: NA; CDR3 length: 15
CDR3 DNA: TGTGCCAGCAGATTGGACAGCACCTACAATGAGCAGTTCTTC; CDR3 protein: CASRLDSTYNEQFF; J gene: TRBJ2-1; V gene: TRBV28; clone size: NA; D gene: NA; CDR3 length: 14
CDR3 DNA: TGCGCCAGCAGCCAAGTTCTGGGGGCGGGTGGCTACACCTTC; CDR3 protein: CASSQVLGAGGYTF; J gene: TRBJ1-2; V gene: TRBV4-3; clone size: NA; D gene: NA; CDR3 length: 14
CDR3 DNA: TGCGCCAGCAGCTTGGGACTAGCGGCCTACCCCCGCTCCTACGAGCAGTACTTC; CDR3 protein: CASSLGLAAYPRSYEQYF; J gene: TRBJ2-7; V gene: TRBV5-1; clone size: NA; D gene: TRBD2; CDR3 length: 18
CDR3 DNA: TGTGCCAGCAGTTTACTGGGGCAGGGGGAAAACGAGCAGTACTTC; CDR3 protein: CASSLLGQGENEQYF; J gene: TRBJ2-7; V gene: TRBV28; clone size: NA; D gene: TRBD1; CDR3 length: 15
CDR3 DNA: TGCGCCAGCAGCCGGGGCGTCAATCAGCCCCAGCATTTT; CDR3 protein: CASSRGVNQPQHF; J gene: TRBJ1-5; V gene: TRBV4-3; clone size: once; D gene: NA; CDR3 length: 13
CDR3 DNA: TGTGCCAGCAGCGTCGGGGGGGCTAGCGGGAGCTCCTACAATGAGCAGTTCTTC; CDR3 protein: CASSVGGASGSSYNEQFF; J gene: TRBJ2-1; V gene: TRBV11-3; clone size: NA; D gene: TRBD2; CDR3 length: 18